This T cell receptor (beta chain) comes out of a study of shared clonotypes between healthy human individuals. Study-level points and caveats: Owing to a small donor count, the genetic and exposure-history diversity represented was limited.

This CDR3 is 13 amino acids long. CDR1 is SGHTA, CDR2 FQGTGA, per germline. Trimming took 10 bases from V and 4 from J; bases not matched to a gene: 4. Comments on this clone: The antigen is unknown.

Several immunoSEQ plates held equal portions of the genomic DNA taken from each subset. TCRdb's table, derived via immunoSEQ multiplex PCR, lists solely in-frame clones and lacks some. Altogether some 690,000 clones are present, 90% being singletons, with the ten largest covering approximately 35%. The sequence came from a man aged 18 to 29 in good health. Some clones in this sample may be carry-over from other donors' samples. The chain combines TRBV7-3 with TRBJ2-2, with 9 bases identical to TRBD1. The sequencing sample was made of memory CD8+ T cells from PBMCs. Subset of the sample: CD45RO+ cells pooled with CCR7-negative TemRA cells. The CDR3 protein is CANQTGGTGELFF. CDR3 bases: TGTGCCAACCAGACAGGGGGCACCGGGGAGCTGTTTTTT.